This T cell receptor (beta chain) was identified during a study of neurological immune-mediated disorders. In this sample, this clonotype turned up many times. Germline V gene data show CDR1 as SGHRS and CDR2 as YFSETQ. The CDR3 totals 18 residues. V lost 0 bases, J lost 2 bases, and 9 bases stayed unmatched. TCRdb re-derived calls from the 5' RACE reads in MiXCR, one entry per CDR3 protein. The sample contains just under 60,000 distinct CDR3 sequences, 2% to 3% of which appear only once. This sequence joins TRBV5-1 and TRBJ2-4; 9 nucleotides align to TRBD2. This sequence was found in a man in his fifties with multiple sclerosis. Sequenced material: PBMCs. CDR3 in amino acids: CASSLASLRGGTKNIQYF. The CDR3 coding sequence is TGCGCCAGCAGCTTGGCCAGTTTGCGGGGGGGAACCAAAAACATTCAGTACTTC. The full variable domain, in which reference TRBV5-1 and TRBJ2-4 provide the parts outside the CDR3, is KAGVTQTPRYLIKTRGQQVTLSCSPISGHRSVSWYQQTPGQGLQFLFEYFSETQRNKGNFPGRFSGRQFSNSRSEMNVSTLELGDSALYLCASSLASLRGGTKNIQYFGAGTRLSVL.